The next 27 T cell receptor beta chains were all read from a single sample in a study of blood T cell repertoires in COVID-19. Some clones are missing from TCRdb's copy, which holds only in-frame ones; the method was immunoSEQ multiplex PCR. This sample has some 150,000 clones, with more than 70% found just once. The sample was PBMCs or T cells enriched from blood (not recorded which). These receptors were taken from a woman aged 45-60 years in a cohort exposed to, infected with or recovered from COVID-19 (not recorded which).

The chain carries TRBV11-3 and TRBJ2-1, with D perhaps matching TRBD2 (7 bases). The V end was cut by 3 bases, the J end by 7 bases, with 16 bases between. The germline V gene encodes CDR1 SGHNT and CDR2 YENEEA. The CDR3 consists of 15 residues. The CDR3 DNA follows: TGTGCCAGCAGCTTTGGGGGGGCCTCAGGGAATGAGCAGTTCTTC. Translating it yields CASSFGGASGNEQFF.

This clone came up a few times. The gene calls are TRBV7-2 and TRBJ2-7; D is perhaps TRBD2 (5 bases). V lost 2 bases and J lost 7, with 9 bases in between. From germline, CDR1 is SGHTA and CDR2 FQGNSA. CDR3 size: 12 residues. CDR3 loop: CASSLLGLEQYF. The CDR3 DNA reads as TGTGCCAGCAGCTTATTAGGACTGGAGCAGTACTTC.

Comment on this clone: Likely a read error: the CDR3 ends without its conserved phenylalanine or tryptophan. The limits of the CDR3 on the DNA are not certain, so only TCRdb's listed CDR3 is given. J is TRBJ1-2 and V is TRBV11-2; TRBD1, the table's D call, was not compared with the DNA. Germline loops: CDR1 SGHAT, CDR2 FQNNGV. The CDR3 spans 13 amino acids, including both terminal residues. Here the CDR3 reads CASIQDRGPFSPG.

This chain connects TRBV14 to TRBJ2-2; D might be TRBD2 (6 bases). Trimming removed 11 bases from V and 6 bases from J, with 19 bases in between. Germline-derived CDR1 and CDR2 are SGHDN and FVKESK. The CDR3 length is 14 residues. CDR3: CAGDIAAQSGELFF. The CDR3 DNA sequence: TGTGCCGGCGATATAGCGGCCCAATCCGGGGAGCTGTTTTTT.

V usage is TRBV7-9 and J usage is TRBJ2-1, with D perhaps matching TRBD2 (7 bases). V dropped 2 bases and J dropped 12 bases, with 20 bases sitting between them. In germline, CDR1 is SEHNR, CDR2 FQNEAQ (reference sequence). This CDR3 comprises 15 residues. CDR3 sequence: CASSLIGEGGIWQFF. Here the CDR3 DNA reads TGTGCCAGCAGCTTAATAGGCGAGGGGGGGATCTGGCAGTTCTTC.

This clone occurred once. The genes are TRBV4-3 and TRBJ1-1; D gene ambiguous. The ends were cut back, 2 bases at V and 5 bases at J, with 9 bases in the middle. Looked up from germline, CDR1 is LGHNA and CDR2 is YSLEER. The CDR3 extends over 13 amino acids. The CDR3 is CASSQRTGTEAFF. In DNA form, the CDR3 reads TGCGCCAGCAGCCAACGAACCGGGACTGAAGCTTTCTTT.

The rearrangement uses TRBV5-1 and TRBJ2-7, with no clear D. CDR1 and CDR2 from the germline V gene are SGHRS and YFSETQ. V was cut by 0 bases and J by 7 bases, with 5 bases left in between. CDR3 length equals 11 residues. In nucleotides, the CDR3 is TGCGCCAGCAGCTTGGGTGCGGAGCAGTACTTC. Its protein product is CASSLGAEQYF.

The chain has TRBV12-3 or TRBV12-4 and TRBJ2-7, with D maybe TRBD2 (7 bases). With 11 bases removed from V and 4 bases from J, the gap between germline ends came to 15 bases. The CDR3 consists of 12 residues. The CDR3 nucleotides are TGTGCCGGGGGGCGGGGGCCGTACGAGCAGTACTTC. It encodes CAGGRGPYEQYF.

The chain has TRBV13 and TRBJ2-7; D ambiguous. V dropped 5 bases and J dropped 0 bases, with 11 bases sitting between them. CDR1 and CDR2 (germline): PRHDT, FYEKMQ (reference sequence). This CDR3 has 14 residues. The DNA of the CDR3 is TGTGCCAGCAGCAATAACTACACCTCCTACGAGCAGTACTTC. Translating it yields CASSNNYTSYEQYF. Full variable domain (rest looked up from reference TRBV13 and TRBJ2-7): AAGVIQSPRHLIKEKRETATLKCYPIPRHDTVYWYQQGPGQDPQFLISFYEKMQSDKGSIPDRFSAQQFSDYHSELNMSSLELGDSALYFCASSNNYTSYEQYFGPGTRLTVT.

V gene TRBV5-4 combines with J gene TRBJ2-2; TRBD1 agrees at 7 bases. Germline loops: CDR1 SGHNT, CDR2 YYREEE (reference sequence). The J segment lost 0 bases and the V segment lost 5 bases, leaving 7 bases of the junction unmatched. This CDR3 has 16 residues. CDR3 residues: CASSRRQGSNTGELFF. CDR3 coding DNA: TGTGCCAGCAGTCGAAGACAGGGATCGAACACCGGGGAGCTGTTTTTT.

The CDR3 sequence is CASSLRTGQGVSNGYTF. CDR3 sequence (DNA): TGTGCCAGCAGCTTACGGACGGGCCAGGGGGTATCGAATGGCTACACCTTC. V usage is TRBV7-2 and J usage is TRBJ1-2, with 7 positions matching TRBD1. The CDR3 loop spans 17 amino acids. CDR1 is SGHTA, CDR2 FQGNSA, per germline. V gave up 2 bases and J gave up 6 bases; unmatched junction bases: 15.

The chain is built from TRBV6-2 or TRBV6-3 and TRBJ1-1; 10 bases match TRBD1. The CDR3 is made up of 17 amino acids. With 0 bases clipped from V and 1 base from J, the junction kept 5 bases outside the gene matches. The V gene's germline CDR1 is MNHEY and CDR2 SVGEGT. CDR3 nucleotides: TGTGCCAGCAGTTACTCCGACAGGGGGCGATCGAACACTGAAGCTTTCTTT. Protein sequence: CASSYSDRGRSNTEAFF.

The chain is built from TRBV4-3 and TRBJ2-6, with D unresolved. The CDR3 contains 17 residues. The V gene lost 3 bases and the J gene lost 2 bases, with 14 bases spanning the gap. Germline V gene data show CDR1 as LGHNA and CDR2 as YSLEER. The CDR3 DNA follows: TGCGCCAGCAGCCACCAGATCGCTCTCCCTGGGGCCAACGTCCTGACTTTC. Translation: CASSHQIALPGANVLTF.

V usage is TRBV6-5 and J usage is TRBJ1-5; D might be TRBD1 (5 bases). Looked up from germline, CDR1 is MNHEY and CDR2 is SVGAGI. The CDR3 has 14 residues. Trimming shortened V by 8 bases and J by 5 bases, and 16 bases separated the two germline ends. The CDR3 DNA sequence: TGTGCCAGCGGATTAGGCGGGACTTATCAGCCCCAGCATTTT. This gives the protein CASGLGGTYQPQHF.

V and J are TRBV2 and TRBJ1-1; D unclear. The germline V and J ends were trimmed by 3 bases and 5 bases, with 13 bases remaining between them. Germline-derived CDR1 and CDR2 are SNHLY and FYNNEI. This CDR3 has 14 amino acids. This CDR3 reads CASSDGPGGTEAFF. The CDR3 nucleotides read TGTGCCAGCAGTGATGGTCCAGGTGGGACTGAAGCTTTCTTT.

The V call is TRBV3-1 (or the pseudogene TRBV3-2), the J call TRBJ2-7; D is unclear. The CDR3 runs 12 residues. Trimming took 4 bases from V and 3 from J, leaving 7 bases between them. Looked up from germline, CDR1 is LGHDT and CDR2 is YNNKEL (reference sequence). As DNA, the CDR3 is TGTGCCAGCAGCCGACTGAGCTACGAGCAGTACTTC. Translated, it gives CASSRLSYEQYF.

This chain connects TRBV3-1 (or the pseudogene TRBV3-2) to TRBJ2-2; 11 bases fit TRBD2. CDR3 length: 18 amino acids. Germline CDR1 reads LGHDT; CDR2 reads YNNKEL (reference sequence). Germline trimming cut 1 base from V and 0 bases from J; bases unmatched to any gene: 4. The CDR3 DNA reads as TGTGCCAGCAGCCAAGTACTAGCGGGGGCCACGAACACCGGGGAGCTGTTTTTT. It is translated as CASSQVLAGATNTGELFF.

The genes are TRBV29-1 and TRBJ2-3; D is perhaps TRBD1 (5 bases). CDR3 size: 12 residues. CDR1 is SQVTM and CDR2 is ANQGSEA in the germline V gene. V was clipped by 5 bases and J by 2 bases, with 8 bases between them. The CDR3 DNA reads TGCAGCGTTAAAGGGGCCACAGATACGCAGTATTTT. Translating gives CSVKGATDTQYF.

This clone occurred once. The chain uses TRBV13 and TRBJ2-1; 11 bases are shared with TRBD2. Germline CDR1 is PRHDT and CDR2 is FYEKMQ (reference sequence). Losses at the gene ends were 2 bases for V and 8 bases for J; bases not matched to a gene: 5. The CDR3 covers 15 residues. CDR3 DNA sequence: TGTGCCAGCAGCTTAAGGTCTAGCGGGAGGCATGAGCAGTTCTTC. It specifies CASSLRSSGRHEQFF.

The rearrangement uses TRBV2 and TRBJ2-5; weak D call: TRBD1 (5 bases). CDR3 length equals 13 residues. Germline CDR1 SNHLY, CDR2 FYNNEI. The ends were cut back, 6 bases at V and 2 bases at J, with 10 bases in the middle. The CDR3, as DNA: TGTGCCAGCAGCGGACAACGTCAAGAGACCCAGTACTTC. The encoded protein is CASSGQRQETQYF.

The V gene is TRBV3-1 (or the pseudogene TRBV3-2), the J gene TRBJ2-1; 8 positions agree with TRBD2. The CDR3 extends over 16 amino acids. Germline-derived CDR1 and CDR2 are LGHDT and YNNKEL (reference sequence). The J segment lost 9 bases and the V segment lost 5 bases, leaving 15 bases of the junction unmatched. DNA of the CDR3: TGTGCCAGCAGCAATTCTCTAGCGGGCGCGTCGATTGAGCAGTTCTTC. It codes for CASSNSLAGASIEQFF.

The chain is built from TRBV7-9 and TRBJ2-3; D perhaps matches TRBD2 (6 bases). The CDR3 spans 14 residues. The ends were cut back, 5 bases at V and 1 base at J, with 10 bases in the middle. The germline gives CDR1 SEHNR, CDR2 FQNEAQ (reference sequence). The CDR3 DNA reads as TGTGCCAGCAGCCCCCGACTAGGCACAGATACGCAGTATTTT. Protein product: CASSPRLGTDTQYF.

The chain has TRBV4-1 and TRBJ2-1; 12 bases fit TRBD2. The CDR3 is 16 residues long. Unmatched junction bases numbered 5, after V lost 4 bases and J lost 4 bases. Germline V gene data show CDR1 as MGHRA and CDR2 as YSYEKL. CDR3 amino acids: CASSRRLAGDYNEQFF. The DNA of the CDR3 is TGCGCCAGCAGCCGAAGACTAGCGGGGGATTACAATGAGCAGTTCTTC.

The genes are TRBV7-2 and TRBJ2-1, with 11 nucleotides matching TRBD2. Germline V gene lookup returns CDR1 SGHTA and CDR2 FQGNSA. Trimming at V came to 2 bases and at J to 0 bases, leaving 9 bases not matched to a gene. CDR3 length: 19 amino acids. The CDR3 DNA reads TGTGCCAGCAGCTTATGGTTTAGCGGGGGGGCTAGCTCCTACAATGAGCAGTTCTTC. It translates to CASSLWFSGGASSYNEQFF.

The chain carries TRBV7-9 and TRBJ2-7, with 10 bases fitting TRBD1. The CDR3 runs 16 residues. Trimming cost V 5 bases and J 4 bases; bases outside gene matches: 11. In germline, CDR1 is SEHNR, CDR2 FQNEAQ (reference sequence). The CDR3 DNA is TGTGCCAGCAGCCCACCTATACGGACAGGGGGTTACGAGCAGTACTTC. Amino acid sequence: CASSPPIRTGGYEQYF.

The V gene is TRBV6-2 or TRBV6-3, the J gene TRBJ2-7, with D possibly being TRBD1 (5 bases). Trimming cost V 5 bases and J 4 bases, with 9 bases left between them. Per germline, CDR1 MNHEY and CDR2 SVGEGT. The CDR3 extends over 12 amino acids. Here the CDR3 reads CASSQGLYEQYF. The CDR3, as DNA: TGTGCCAGCAGTCAGGGTTTATACGAGCAGTACTTC.

J is TRBJ2-7 and V is TRBV29-1, with D tentatively TRBD2 (6 bases). V dropped 3 bases and J dropped 6 bases, with 9 bases sitting between them. Germline V lookup: CDR1 SQVTM, CDR2 ANQGSEA. CDR3 length: 11 amino acids. As DNA, the CDR3 is TGCAGCGTTGACAACGGGGGCGAGCAGTACTTC. Translation gives CSVDNGGEQYF.